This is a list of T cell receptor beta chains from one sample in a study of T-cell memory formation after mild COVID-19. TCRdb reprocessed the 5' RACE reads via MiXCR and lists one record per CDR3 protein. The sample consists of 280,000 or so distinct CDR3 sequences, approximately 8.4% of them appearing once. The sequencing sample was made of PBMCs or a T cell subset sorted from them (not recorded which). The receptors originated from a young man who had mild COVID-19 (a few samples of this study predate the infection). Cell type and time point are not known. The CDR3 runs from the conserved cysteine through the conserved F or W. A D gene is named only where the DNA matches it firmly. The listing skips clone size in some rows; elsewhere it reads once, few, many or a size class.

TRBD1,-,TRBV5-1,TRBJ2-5,CASSTTGGRETQYF,TGCGCCAGCAGCACGACAGGGGGTCGGGAGACCCAGTACTTC
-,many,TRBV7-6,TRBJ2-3,CASSPTRASGDTQYF,TGTGCCAGCAGTCCCACTAGGGCCTCAGGAGATACGCAGTATTTT
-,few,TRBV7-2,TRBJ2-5,CASSSQRQETQYF,TGTGCCAGCAGCTCCCAGAGACAAGAGACCCAGTACTTC
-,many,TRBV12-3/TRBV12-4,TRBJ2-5,CASSLISGETQYF,TGTGCCAGCAGTTTAATTAGTGGCGAGACCCAGTACTTC
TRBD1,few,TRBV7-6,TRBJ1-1,CASSYRQGVGTEAFF,TGTGCCAGCAGCTACCGACAGGGAGTGGGCACTGAAGCTTTCTTT
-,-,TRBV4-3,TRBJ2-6,CASRPWEGALGGANVLTF,TGCGCCAGCAGGCCTTGGGAGGGGGCATTGGGTGGGGCCAACGTCCTGACTTTC
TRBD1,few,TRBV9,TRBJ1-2,CASSARTGTGGYTF,TGTGCCAGCAGCGCACGGACAGGGACGGGTGGCTACACCTTC
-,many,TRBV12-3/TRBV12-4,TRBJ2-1,CASSLLPGGPSYNEQFF,TGTGCCAGCAGTTTACTTCCCGGGGGTCCTTCCTACAATGAGCAGTTCTTC
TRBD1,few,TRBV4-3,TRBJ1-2,CASSLGNRGHGYGYTF,TGCGCCAGCAGCCTAGGGAACAGGGGGCACGGATATGGCTACACCTTC
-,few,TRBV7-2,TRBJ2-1,CASSVPGRGQGNEQFF,TGTGCCAGCAGCGTCCCCGGGCGGGGCCAGGGAAATGAGCAGTTCTTC
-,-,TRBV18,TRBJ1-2,CASSNPTRSYGYTF,TGTGCCAGCTCAAACCCGACGCGTTCCTATGGCTACACCTTC
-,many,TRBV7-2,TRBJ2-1,CASSSSGTYNEQFF,TGTGCCAGCAGCTCCTCCGGCACCTACAATGAGCAGTTCTTC
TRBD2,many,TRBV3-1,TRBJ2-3,CASSPSGGPTDTQYF,TGTGCCAGCAGCCCTAGCGGGGGTCCCACAGATACGCAGTATTTT
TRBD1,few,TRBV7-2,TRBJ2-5,CASSRQGVGETQYF,TGTGCCAGCAGCCGACAGGGGGTGGGGGAGACCCAGTACTTC
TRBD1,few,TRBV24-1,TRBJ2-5,CATSDPGQGGRETQYF,TGTGCCACCAGTGATCCGGGACAGGGGGGCCGAGAGACCCAGTACTTC
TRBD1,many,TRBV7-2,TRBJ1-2,CASVAGGFSPGYTF,TGTGCCAGCGTCGCAGGGGGCTTCTCCCCTGGCTACACCTTC
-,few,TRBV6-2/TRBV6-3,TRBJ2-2,CASSYLVGTHTGELFF,TGTGCCAGCAGTTATTTAGTGGGGACACATACCGGGGAGCTGTTTTTT
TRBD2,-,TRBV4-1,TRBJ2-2,CASSQDTAGRDGELFF,TGCGCCAGCAGCCAAGATACGGCAGGGAGGGACGGGGAGCTGTTTTTT
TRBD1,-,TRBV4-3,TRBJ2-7,CASSQSYGTGGSEQYF,TGCGCCAGCAGCCAAAGTTACGGGACAGGGGGCAGCGAGCAGTACTTC
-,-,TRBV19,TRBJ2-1,CASSMGSQDNEQFF,TGTGCCAGTAGTATGGGGTCCCAGGACAATGAGCAGTTCTTC
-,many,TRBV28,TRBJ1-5,CASSLSSAQPQHF,TGTGCCAGCAGTTTATCCTCGGCTCAGCCCCAGCATTTT
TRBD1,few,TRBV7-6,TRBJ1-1,CASSEDRGDWNTEAFF,TGTGCCAGCAGCGAGGACAGGGGGGATTGGAACACTGAAGCTTTCTTT
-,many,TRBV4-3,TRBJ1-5,CASSQGRDQPQHF,TGCGCCAGCAGCCAGGGAAGGGATCAGCCCCAGCATTTT
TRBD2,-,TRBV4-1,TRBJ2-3,CASSQGLAGSSDTQYF,TGCGCCAGCAGCCAAGGACTAGCGGGGAGTTCAGATACGCAGTATTTT
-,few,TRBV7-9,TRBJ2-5,CASSDGLVETQYF,TGTGCCAGCAGCGACGGACTTGTGGAGACCCAGTACTTC
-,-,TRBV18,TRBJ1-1,CASSPPPFERTEAFF,TGTGCCAGCTCACCACCGCCCTTCGAAAGAACTGAAGCTTTCTTT
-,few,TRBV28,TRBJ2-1,CASSFDSSYEQFF,TGTGCCAGCAGTTTCGACAGTTCTTATGAGCAGTTCTTC
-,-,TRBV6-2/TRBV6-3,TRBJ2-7,CASSTPRRYEQYF,TGTGCCAGCAGTACCCCCCGACGCTACGAGCAGTACTTC
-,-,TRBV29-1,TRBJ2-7,CSVRSSRAYEQYF,TGCAGCGTCCGTAGTTCCAGAGCCTACGAGCAGTACTTC
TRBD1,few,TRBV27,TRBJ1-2,CASSYREGAYGYTF,TGTGCCAGCAGTTACCGGGAGGGGGCCTATGGCTACACCTTC
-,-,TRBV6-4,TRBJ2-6,CASSEGDRANVLTF,TGTGCCAGCAGTGAGGGAGATAGGGCCAACGTCCTGACTTTC
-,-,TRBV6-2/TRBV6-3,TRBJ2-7,CASAHRENEQYF,TGTGCCAGCGCTCACAGGGAGAACGAGCAGTACTTC
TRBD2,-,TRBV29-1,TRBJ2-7,CSVTGTSGDQQYF,TGCAGCGTTACCGGGACTAGCGGGGACCAGCAGTACTTC
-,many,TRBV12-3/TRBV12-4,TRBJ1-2,CASRSLQGVYGYTF,TGTGCCAGCAGGTCCCTCCAGGGCGTCTATGGCTACACCTTC
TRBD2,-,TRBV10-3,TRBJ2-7,CAISDWLAGDYEQYF,TGTGCCATCAGTGACTGGCTAGCGGGGGACTACGAGCAGTACTTC
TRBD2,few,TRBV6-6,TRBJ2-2,CASSYSRGAGTGELFF,TGTGCCAGCAGTTACTCGCGGGGGGCGGGAACCGGGGAGCTGTTTTTT
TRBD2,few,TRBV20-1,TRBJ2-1,CSASRLAVYNEQFF,TGCAGTGCCAGCAGACTAGCGGTTTACAATGAGCAGTTCTTC
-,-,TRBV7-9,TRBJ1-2,CASSRQSGYGYTF,TGTGCCAGCAGCAGACAGTCCGGCTATGGCTACACCTTC
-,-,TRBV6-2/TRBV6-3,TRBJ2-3,CASSYTRTDTQYF,TGTGCCAGCAGTTACACCCGCACAGATACGCAGTATTTT
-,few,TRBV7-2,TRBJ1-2,CASSLQAGYGYTF,TGTGCCAGCAGCTTACAGGCCGGCTATGGCTACACCTTC
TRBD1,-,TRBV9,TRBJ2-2,CASSALDRAGELFF,TGTGCCAGCAGCGCCCTCGACAGGGCCGGGGAGCTGTTTTTT